This T cell receptor (beta chain) was obtained from a study of metastatic and nonmetastatic thyroid tumors. The CDR3 is made up of 16 amino acids. Germline V gene sequence: CDR1 SGHAT, CDR2 FQNNGV. J was trimmed by 9 bases and V by 4 bases; bases with no gene match: 14. TCRdb re-called clones via MiXCR from the PCR reads. The sample includes about 32,000 clones, around a quarter of them seen just once. Nobody among the patients had been given any treatment before thyroid surgery. The material sequenced was blood. This TCR was sampled from a female donor with papillary thyroid cancer or a benign thyroid nodule (not recorded which). Some clones in this sample may be carry-over from other donors' samples. This chain uses TRBV11-2 with TRBJ2-1, with TRBD2 matching 8 bases. DNA of the CDR3: TGTGCCAGCAGCTCAGGGGCGGGACTAGGGAGGAGTGAGCAGTTCTTC. Protein: CASSSGAGLGRSEQFF.